This T cell receptor (beta chain) was documented in a study of breast tumors, draining lymph nodes, adjacent tissues. General study findings and limits: Tumor repertoires ranked between lymph nodes and nontumor tissue in diversity, with V and J gene preferences.

This CDR3 has 17 amino acids. V lost 4 bases, J lost 6 bases, and 22 bases lay in between. CDR1 KGHSY and CDR2 FQNENV come from the germline V gene. TCRdb reanalysed the multiplex PCR reads using MiXCR and keeps one entry per CDR3 protein. The sample holds about 300,000 distinct CDR3 sequences, around 31% seen once. This clonotype was seen a few times. What it binds is unknown. The lymph nodes were axillary draining lymph nodes from breast cancer patients. The V and J genes are TRBV16 and TRBJ1-5, with D perhaps matching TRBD1 (5 bases). The source is a female donor with breast cancer. Some clones in this sample may be carry-over from other donors' samples. The sample consisted of axillary lymph node tissue. In DNA, the CDR3 is TGTGCCAGCAGCCCATTGAAGTTGGGACGGGAGCTTCAGCCCCAGCATTTT. Amino acids: CASSPLKLGRELQPQHF.